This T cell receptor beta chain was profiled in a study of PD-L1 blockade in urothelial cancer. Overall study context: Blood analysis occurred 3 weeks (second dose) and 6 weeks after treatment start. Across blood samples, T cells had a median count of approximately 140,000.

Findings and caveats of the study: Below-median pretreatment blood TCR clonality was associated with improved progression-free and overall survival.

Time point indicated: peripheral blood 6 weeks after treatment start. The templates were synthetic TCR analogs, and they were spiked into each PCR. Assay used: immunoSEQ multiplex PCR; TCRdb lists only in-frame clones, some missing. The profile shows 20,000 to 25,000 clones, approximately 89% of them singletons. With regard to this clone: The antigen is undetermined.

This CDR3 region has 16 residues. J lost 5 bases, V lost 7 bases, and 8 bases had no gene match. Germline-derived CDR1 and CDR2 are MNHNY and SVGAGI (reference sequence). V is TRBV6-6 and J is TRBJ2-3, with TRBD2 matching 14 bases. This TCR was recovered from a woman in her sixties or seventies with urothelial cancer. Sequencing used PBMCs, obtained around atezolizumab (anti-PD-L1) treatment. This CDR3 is CASNPKGLAGVDTQYF. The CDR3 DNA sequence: TGTGCCAGCAATCCCAAGGGACTAGCGGGAGTAGATACGCAGTATTTT.